Reported below is one T cell receptor (beta chain). Its antigen is unidentified. This CDR3 has 13 amino acids. Per germline, CDR1 SGHNT and CDR2 YENEEA. With 0 bases removed from V and 11 bases from J, the gap between germline ends came to 13 bases. Each cell subset's genomic DNA was divided evenly among several immunoSEQ plates. Produced via immunoSEQ multiplex PCR; TCRdb's table is partial and in-frame only. The sample lists approximately 500,000 clones, around 73% occurring once. This sample is drawn from a study of shared clonotypes between healthy human individuals. Study-wide points: The researchers took only blood, and tissue repertoires probably look different. Among donors, sharing of clonotypes was expected to be affected by sequencing depth.

The chain uses TRBV11-3 and TRBJ2-5; D is unclear. The sequencing input was PBMCs. The sequence was collected from a woman aged 40 to 49 in good health. Some clones in this sample may be carry-over from other donors' samples. The CDR3 reads CASSLDSLSEQYF. DNA for the CDR3: TGTGCCAGCAGCTTAGACTCCCTGAGTGAGCAGTACTTC.